These T cell receptor beta chains were read from a single sample in a study of chemoradiotherapy in HPV16-positive cancers. Clones were sequenced by immunoSEQ multiplex PCR, and TCRdb holds only the in-frame ones, with some missing. The sample carries 3,000 to 4,000 clones, 75% to 95% recorded once. Sequenced here: blood, sampled from a patient who underwent chemoradiotherapy. The receptor set was obtained from a human donor with HPV-associated anogenital cancer. The CDR3 runs from the conserved cysteine through the conserved F or W. A D gene is named only where the DNA matches it firmly. The size entry is marked missing in some rows and otherwise reads once, few, many or a size class.

d_gene,abundance,v_gene,j_gene,CDR3nt,CDR3aa
NA,NA,TRBV27,TRBJ2-7,TGTGCCAGCAGTTGGTCACCCTCCTACGAGCAGTACTTC,CASSWSPSYEQYF
NA,NA,TRBV6-4,TRBJ1-5,TGTGCCAGCAGCAGGATTACAGATAGCAATCAGCCCCAGCATTTT,CASSRITDSNQPQHF
NA,once,TRBV6-5,TRBJ2-2,TGTGCCAGCAGTTCCGACGGAAACACCGGGGAGCTGTTTTTT,CASSSDGNTGELFF
NA,NA,TRBV7-3,TRBJ2-5,TGTGCCAGCAGCTCCTATGCCGATTCAGAGACCCAGTACTTC,CASSSYADSETQYF
NA,NA,TRBV7-2,TRBJ1-6,TGTGCCAGCAGCTTAGCGCTAACAGGAAGGGACTCACCCCTCCACTTT,CASSLALTGRDSPLHF
NA,once,TRBV19,TRBJ2-5,TGTGCCAGTACCCCAGGGGGGATCCAAGAGACCCAGTACTTC,CASTPGGIQETQYF
TRBD2,NA,TRBV28,TRBJ2-7,TGTGCCAGCAGTCCCCGGACTAGCGGTAGGTACGAGCAGTACTTC,CASSPRTSGRYEQYF
TRBD2,NA,TRBV7-6,TRBJ2-2,TGTGCCAGCAGCTTATTGGAGGCCCGGGGGGCCGGGGAGCTGTTTTTT,CASSLLEARGAGELFF
TRBD2,NA,TRBV7-2,TRBJ2-2,TGTGCCAGCAGCTCTGAGGTAGCGGGAGTAGGCGGGGAGCTGTTTTTT,CASSSEVAGVGGELFF
NA,NA,TRBV6-5,TRBJ2-5,TGTGCCAGCAGTTACTCGGCCAGGGGAGAGACCCAGTACTTC,CASSYSARGETQYF
TRBD2,NA,TRBV5-6,TRBJ2-3,TGTGCCAGCAGCTTACCAGCGGGACGCACAGATACGCAGTATTTT,CASSLPAGRTDTQYF
TRBD1,NA,TRBV6-6,TRBJ2-7,TGTGCCAGCAGCCGGGACAGGGGCTACGAGCAGTACTTC,CASSRDRGYEQYF
NA,once,TRBV18,TRBJ1-6,TGTGCCAGCTCACCTCAGGGAAATGATTCACCCCTCCACTTT,CASSPQGNDSPLHF
NA,NA,TRBV15,TRBJ2-2,TGTGCCACCAGCAGAGCCTCGGGACCCGGGGCAACCACCGGGGAGCTGTTTTTT,CATSRASGPGATTGELFF
NA,NA,TRBV12-1,TRBJ1-2,TGTGCCAGCAGCTTTGTGGACGGACTAGACTATGGCTACACCTTC,CASSFVDGLDYGYTF
NA,few,TRBV19,TRBJ1-6,TGTGCAGACGGGTCCCGCCCTTCACCCCTCCACTTT,CADGSRPSPLHF
NA,NA,TRBV7-8,TRBJ1-5,TGTGCCAGCAGCAGGACAGATAATCAGCCCCAGCATTTT,CASSRTDNQPQHF